This TCR beta chain derives from a study of Tregs in tolerant kidney transplant recipients. Sequenced by immunoSEQ multiplex PCR; TCRdb stores in-frame clones only, minus some. The top ten clones hold roughly 0.63% of a sample with more than 95,000 clones, roughly 93% of them seen once. Per germline, CDR1 MNHNS and CDR2 SASEGT. The CDR3 totals 14 residues. Trimming shortened V by 7 bases and J by 4 bases, and 16 bases separated the two germline ends. This TCR came from a human donor in good health. The sequenced sample was CD4+ T cells from blood. The chain carries TRBV6-1 and TRBJ1-1; D is uncertain. Written as DNA, the CDR3 is TGTGCCAGCACCCTTAGGCTGATGGGCACTGAAGCTTTCTTT. Amino acid sequence: CASTLRLMGTEAFF.